What follows are 32 T cell receptor beta chains derived from one specimen sequenced in a study of T cell responses to AZD1222 COVID-19 vaccine. The protocol was immunoSEQ multiplex PCR, while the TCRdb copy is restricted to in-frame clones and leaves out a portion. This sample has approximately 25,000 clones, with 92% found just once. The sample was peripheral blood, taken 28 days after the second AZD1222 dose. These receptors all come from an adult who received the AZD1222 COVID-19 vaccine.

The chain is built from TRBV7-9 and TRBJ1-2; 10 nucleotides match TRBD1. The CDR3 runs 15 residues. CDR1 and CDR2 from the germline V gene are SEHNR and FQNEAQ (reference sequence). The trim removed 3 bases at V and 0 bases at J, leaving 1 base unmatched. The CDR3 sequence: CASSFGTGANYGYTF. The CDR3 DNA reads as TGTGCCAGCAGCTTTGGGACAGGGGCTAACTATGGCTACACCTTC.

The CDR3: CASSTTGTSAYEQYF. CDR3 nucleotide sequence: TGTGCCAGCTCAACCACCGGGACTAGCGCGTACGAGCAGTACTTC. The chain joins TRBV18 to TRBJ2-7, with TRBD2 matching over 10 bases. With 5 bases clipped from V and 4 bases from J, the junction kept 8 bases outside the gene matches. The germline V gene encodes CDR1 KGHSH and CDR2 LQKENI. The CDR3 contains 15 residues.

This clone was picked up one time. The chain carries TRBV27 and TRBJ1-4; D is ambiguous. Germline CDR1 is MNHEY and CDR2 is SMNVEV (reference sequence). This CDR3 contains 14 residues. V dropped 2 bases and J dropped 13 bases, with 17 bases sitting between them. The CDR3 loop reads CASSLGAPSKGLFF. CDR3 DNA: TGTGCCAGCAGTTTAGGAGCTCCTTCCAAGGGACTGTTTTTT.

This clone was seen only once. The chain carries TRBV6-1 and TRBJ2-2, with D unclear. Germline V gene data show CDR1 as MNHNS and CDR2 as SASEGT. This CDR3 is built from 15 residues. Trimming took off 1 base at V and 4 bases at J, with 10 bases between the two ends. The CDR3 nucleotides are TGTGCCAGCAGTGAAGTCAACAACCCCACCGGGGAGCTGTTTTTT. It is translated as CASSEVNNPTGELFF.

V usage is TRBV28 and J usage is TRBJ1-5, with D perhaps TRBD1 (6 bases). The germline V gene encodes CDR1 MDHEN and CDR2 SYDVKM. Trimming shortened V by 4 bases and J by 1 base, and 14 bases separated the two germline ends. CDR3 length: 16 amino acids. The CDR3 is CASSSLTGPSNQPQHF. CDR3 DNA sequence: TGTGCCAGCAGTTCTTTGACAGGTCCGAGCAATCAGCCCCAGCATTTT.

The chain employs TRBV24-1 and TRBJ2-1; unclear D gene. There are 14 residues in the CDR3. Germline V gene data show CDR1 as KGHDR and CDR2 as SFDVKD. The V end lost 0 bases, the J end lost 7 bases, and 9 bases lay between the germline ends. In DNA form, the CDR3 reads TGTGCCACCAGTGATTTGTTCAGTCCTAATGAGCAGTTCTTC. Translating gives CATSDLFSPNEQFF.

The J gene is TRBJ1-2, the V gene TRBV6-2 or TRBV6-3; D is ambiguous. There are 13 residues in the CDR3. Per germline, CDR1 MNHEY and CDR2 SVGEGT. V was clipped by 6 bases and J by 8 bases, with 16 bases between them. This CDR3 is CASSPPHRAGYTF. The CDR3 DNA is TGTGCCAGCAGCCCCCCCCATCGGGCCGGCTACACCTTC.

The chain links TRBV7-8 to TRBJ2-5; 8 bases line up with TRBD1. The junction had 8 bases not matched to a gene; V was cut back by 5 bases and J by 3 bases. Germline CDR1 reads SGHVS; CDR2 reads FQNEAQ. CDR3 length: 15 amino acids. The CDR3 DNA reads TGTGCCAGCAGCCGAGGACAGGGTGGGAAAGAGACCCAGTACTTC. It is translated as CASSRGQGGKETQYF. Variable domain in full (rest from reference TRBV7-8 and TRBJ2-5): GAGVSQSPRYKVAKRGQDVALRCDPISGHVSLFWYQQALGQGPEFLTYFQNEAQLDKSGLPSDRFFAERPEGSVSTLKIQRTQQEDSAVYLCASSRGQGGKETQYFGPGTRLLVL.

The rearrangement links TRBV5-1 to TRBJ2-3, with unresolved D. CDR1 SGHRS and CDR2 YFSETQ come from the germline V gene. The CDR3 length is 13 residues. V dropped 3 bases and J dropped 0 bases, with 5 bases sitting between them. This CDR3 reads CASSSLSTDTQYF. For the CDR3, the DNA is TGCGCCAGCAGCTCCCTGAGCACAGATACGCAGTATTTT.

V and J are TRBV7-2 and TRBJ2-3; no definite D call. The CDR3 covers 14 residues. Per germline, CDR1 SGHTA and CDR2 FQGNSA. V gave up 5 bases and J gave up 1 base, with 10 bases separating them. The DNA of the CDR3 is TGTGCCAGCAGCCCCCAGACGGGCACAGATACGCAGTATTTT. This sequence encodes CASSPQTGTDTQYF.

This chain joins TRBV5-1 and TRBJ2-3, with 9 bases that match TRBD1. Germline assignment: CDR1 SGHRS and CDR2 YFSETQ. This CDR3 spans 15 amino acids. Trimming removed 3 bases from V and 5 bases from J; junction bases left unmatched: 7. The CDR3 reads CASSYPGQGGDTQYF. The CDR3 DNA reads TGCGCCAGCAGCTACCCGGGACAGGGTGGAGATACGCAGTATTTT.

The chain carries TRBV6-6 and TRBJ2-1; 10 bases are shared with TRBD2. This CDR3 has 15 residues. Germline loops: CDR1 MNHNY, CDR2 SVGAGI (reference sequence). With V trimmed by 0 bases and J by 7 bases, 3 bases remained unmatched. CDR3: CASSYSPSGRNEQFF. CDR3 coding DNA: TGTGCCAGCAGTTACTCCCCTAGCGGGAGAAATGAGCAGTTCTTC.

This chain uses TRBV6-5 with TRBJ2-7; D possibly corresponds to TRBD1 (6 bases). The CDR3 loop spans 14 amino acids. Germline V lookup: CDR1 MNHEY, CDR2 SVGAGI. The V end lost 5 bases, the J end lost 2 bases, and 13 bases lay between the germline ends. The CDR3 sequence is CASSTTRDTYEQYF. The CDR3 DNA sequence: TGTGCCAGCAGTACTACCCGGGACACCTACGAGCAGTACTTC.

In this sample, this clone turned up a few times. The chain joins TRBV28 to TRBJ1-6, with D unclear. Trimming took 7 bases from V and 8 from J, leaving 15 bases between them. Germline loops: CDR1 MDHEN, CDR2 SYDVKM. The CDR3 is 14 amino acids. The CDR3 loop reads CASNRHSRDSPLHF. The CDR3 DNA reads TGTGCCAGCAATCGACACTCCCGGGATTCACCCCTCCACTTT.

The rearrangement joins TRBV6-6 to TRBJ1-3, with a tentative D call TRBD1 (5 bases). V was trimmed by 2 bases and J by 3 bases, leaving 11 bases between them. From germline, CDR1 is MNHNY and CDR2 SVGAGI (reference sequence). The CDR3 spans 15 residues. DNA for the CDR3: TGTGCCAGCAGTTACAGTCAGGGCCATGGAAACACCATATATTTT. Its translation: CASSYSQGHGNTIYF.

This clone has a single count. J is TRBJ1-5 and V is TRBV20-1, with a possible D match to TRBD1 (5 bases). V shed 3 bases and J shed 4 bases, with 16 bases lying between them. Germline lookup yields CDR1 DFQATT and CDR2 SNEGSKA (reference sequence). CDR3 length: 15 amino acids. The CDR3 DNA reads TGCAGTGCTAGTCAACCGGGGCAGCGAAATCAGCCCCAGCATTTT. The encoded protein is CSASQPGQRNQPQHF.

The chain uses TRBV6-6 and TRBJ1-3; the D gene is possibly TRBD1 (5 bases). CDR3 length equals 15 residues. V was shortened by 6 bases and J by 2 bases, with 14 bases between the two germline ends. CDR1 and CDR2 (germline): MNHNY, SVGAGI (reference sequence). This chain's CDR3 is CASRDQGFTGNTIYF. Here the CDR3 DNA reads TGTGCCAGCAGGGATCAGGGATTTACTGGAAACACCATATATTTT.

The sample holds one count of this clone. The gene calls are TRBV28 and TRBJ1-4; D perhaps matches TRBD1 (5 bases). Germline values: CDR1 MDHEN, CDR2 SYDVKM. Trimming stripped 7 bases from V and 7 bases from J, with 16 bases between. This CDR3 comprises 14 residues. The CDR3 DNA is TGTGCCAGCACAAGCCTTGCGGGGGGTGAAAAACTGTTTTTT. Encoded protein: CASTSLAGGEKLFF.

The rearrangement uses TRBV21-1 and TRBJ1-3; TRBD1 was called by the table and not checked on the DNA. TRBV21-1 is labeled a pseudogene. This CDR3 region has 15 residues. CDR3 DNA sequence: TGTGCCAGCAGCGGTAACAGCAGCTCTGGAAACACCATATATTTT. This gives the protein CASSGNSSSGNTIYF.

The gene calls are TRBV5-1 and TRBJ1-1; D might be TRBD1 (5 bases). The V end lost 1 base, the J end lost 3 bases, and 10 bases lay between the germline ends. The length of the CDR3 is 14 residues. The germline gives CDR1 SGHRS, CDR2 YFSETQ. The CDR3 sequence is CASSLWGSDTEAFF. CDR3 nucleotides: TGCGCCAGCAGCTTGTGGGGCTCGGACACTGAAGCTTTCTTT.

The rearrangement joins TRBV11-3 to TRBJ2-3; maybe TRBD2 (5 bases). CDR3 length: 13 amino acids. V was cut by 6 bases and J by 9 bases, with 16 bases left in between. In germline, CDR1 is SGHNT, CDR2 YENEEA. CDR3 loop: CASSSGLSGTQYF. CDR3 nucleotide sequence: TGTGCCAGCAGTTCAGGACTGTCTGGGACGCAGTATTTT.

The chain combines TRBV7-2 with TRBJ2-6; 9 bases agree with TRBD1. The germline V gene has CDR1 SGHTA and CDR2 FQGNSA. The length of the CDR3 is 18 residues. J was trimmed by 1 base and V by 5 bases; bases with no gene match: 9. Here the CDR3 DNA reads TGTGCCAGCAGCGCGACAGGGGGGCTGGGGTCTGGGGCCAACGTCCTGACTTTC. Its translation: CASSATGGLGSGANVLTF.

The rearrangement uses TRBV4-3 and TRBJ2-4; D is unresolved. Germline V CDR1 and CDR2: LGHNA, YSLEER. The V gene lost 1 base and the J gene lost 2 bases, with 9 bases spanning the gap. This CDR3 is built from 15 residues. CDR3 DNA sequence: TGCGCCAGCAGCCAAGTCTTGGTTACCAAAAACATTCAGTACTTC. Its translation is CASSQVLVTKNIQYF.

The chain couples TRBV19 to TRBJ1-3; TRBD1 is a possible D gene (5 bases). V was cut by 2 bases and J by 3 bases, with 8 bases left in between. Germline loops: CDR1 LNHDA, CDR2 SQIVND (reference sequence). This CDR3 contains 14 residues. CDR3 region: CASSISQGGNTIYF. DNA of the CDR3: TGTGCCAGTAGTATAAGCCAGGGTGGAAACACCATATATTTT.

The chain couples TRBV30 to TRBJ2-6; no clear D gene. With 4 bases removed from V and 0 bases from J, the gap between germline ends came to 13 bases. The CDR3 totals 16 residues. The V gene's germline CDR1 is GTSNPN and CDR2 SVGIG (reference sequence). CDR3 protein: CAWITKESSGANVLTF. Written as DNA, the CDR3 is TGTGCCTGGATCACGAAGGAGAGCTCTGGGGCCAACGTCCTGACTTTC. Full variable domain (outside the CDR3, taken from reference TRBV30 and TRBJ2-6): SQTIHQWPATLVQPVGSPLSLECTVEGTSNPNLYWYRQAAGRGLQLLFYSVGIGQISSEVPQNLSASRPQDRQFILSSKKLLLSDSGFYLCAWITKESSGANVLTFGAGSRLTVL.

This clone was seen a single time. CDR3 coding DNA: TGTGCCAGCAGTTTTCCGCTCAGCGAGCAGTACTTC. Its protein product is CASSFPLSEQYF. The rearrangement joins TRBV12-3 or TRBV12-4 to TRBJ2-7; no clear D. This CDR3 region has 12 residues. Trimming removed 3 bases at V and 6 bases at J, with 9 bases between.

This clone was observed once. The rearrangement uses TRBV28 and TRBJ1-2; TRBD1 matches 7 bases. Germline loops: CDR1 MDHEN, CDR2 SYDVKM. The CDR3 extends over 14 amino acids. V lost 6 bases to trimming and J lost 2 bases; unmatched junction nucleotides: 6. The CDR3 sequence: CASRPGQLNYGYTF. DNA of the CDR3: TGTGCCAGCAGACCGGGACAGTTGAACTATGGCTACACCTTC.

The V and J genes are TRBV2 and TRBJ2-2; the match to TRBD1 covers 8 bases. The CDR3 spans 13 residues. Trimming at V came to 7 bases and at J to 8 bases, leaving 6 bases not matched to a gene. Germline-derived CDR1 and CDR2 are SNHLY and FYNNEI. Here the CDR3 DNA reads TGTGCCAGCAACACAGGGGGAGGTGGGGAGCTGTTTTTT. It yields the protein CASNTGGGGELFF. The variable domain in full, completed from reference TRBV2 and TRBJ2-2, reads EPEVTQTPSHQVTQMGQEVILRCVPISNHLYFYWYRQILGQKVEFLVSFYNNEISEKSEIFDDQFSVERPDGSNFTLKIRSTKLEDSAMYFCASNTGGGGELFFGEGSRLTVL.

This chain joins TRBV19 and TRBJ2-2, with D perhaps given as TRBD1 or TRBD2 (5 bases each). CDR1 is LNHDA, CDR2 SQIVND, per germline (reference sequence). This CDR3 is 17 amino acids long. V dropped 3 bases and J dropped 2 bases, with 16 bases sitting between them. Here the CDR3 reads CASSIRRGQGNTGELFF. The CDR3 DNA reads TGTGCCAGTAGTATCCGTCGCGGGCAGGGAAACACCGGGGAGCTGTTTTTT.

The chain has TRBV7-6 and TRBJ1-6; D gene uncertain. The V end was cut by 5 bases, the J end by 0 bases, with 17 bases between. The germline gives CDR1 SGHVS, CDR2 FNYEAQ. The CDR3 runs to 18 residues. The CDR3 DNA reads as TGTGCCAGCAGCATAAGCCTTGGACGGAGCTCCTATAATTCACCCCTCCACTTT. It translates to CASSISLGRSSYNSPLHF.

CDR3 nucleotide sequence: TGTGCCAGCAGCGAAGGGACAGGCCCCTACAATGAGCAGTTCTTC. Its translation: CASSEGTGPYNEQFF. The gene calls are TRBV28 and TRBJ2-1, with 8 positions matching TRBD1. The CDR3 has 15 residues. J lost 2 bases, V lost 6 bases, and 6 bases had no gene match. Germline V gene sequence: CDR1 MDHEN, CDR2 SYDVKM.

The chain links TRBV2 to TRBJ2-5; TRBD2 matches 11 bases. Germline V CDR1 and CDR2: SNHLY, FYNNEI. The CDR3 is made up of 16 amino acids. With V trimmed by 3 bases and J by 4 bases, 7 bases remained unmatched. This CDR3 reads CASSESLAGGGETQYF. Here the CDR3 DNA reads TGTGCCAGCAGTGAGTCCCTAGCGGGAGGAGGAGAGACCCAGTACTTC.